The entry below describes one T cell receptor (beta chain). Amplification used 60 Vbeta primers and 13 Jbeta primers. Profiling relied on immunoSEQ multiplex PCR, and the TCRdb table lists in-frame clones only, not all of them. Its listing shows about 200,000 clones. This record comes from a study of cytomegalovirus exposure and HLA in healthy donors. The CDR3 spans 15 residues. CDR1 and CDR2 from the germline V gene are KGHSH and LQKENI. Trimming left V 5 bases short and J 8 bases short, with 18 bases between. The clonotype comes from a boy younger than 18 in good health and CMV-seronegative. Sequenced: PBMCs. The J gene is TRBJ1-4, the V gene TRBV18; D not resolved. CDR3 sequence reads: CASSSTAPREEKLFF. The CDR3 nucleotides read TGTGCCAGCTCATCCACCGCTCCCCGGGAGGAAAAACTGTTTTTT. Full variable domain (remainder filled in from reference TRBV18 and TRBJ1-4): NAGVMQNPRHLVRRRGQEARLRCSPMKGHSHVYWYRQLPEEGLKFMVYLQKENIIDESGMPKERFSAEFPKEGPSILRIQQVVRGDSAAYFCASSSTAPREEKLFFGSGTQLSVL.